The entry below gives a single T cell receptor beta chain sequence along with its context. Its target is not known. Using unique molecular identifiers, the investigators prepared the TCRbeta library. Each CDR3 protein gets one entry after TCRdb re-called the PCR reads with MiXCR. This table has about 210,000 distinct CDR3 sequences, roughly 18% appearing once. The source of the sample is a study of T-cell reconstitution after alpha-beta-depleted transplantation in children. Findings and caveats of the study: Counts and diversity of T cells one year after transplant came mostly from newly produced T cells. At around two months after transplant, the alpha-beta T cells were reportedly derived from several hundred expanded clones that came from non-depleted graft cells. Elevated TCRbeta diversity at day 60 was traced, in some patients, to surviving recipient T cells and thymic progenitors.

The sample consisted of PBMCs, mostly from graft donor cells, taken 360 days after TCRalphabeta/CD19-depleted stem cell transplant. The sequence came from a male patient between 2 and 10 years old who had a stem cell transplant for acute lymphoblastic leukemia, so the T cells may come from the graft donor.

CDR3 in amino acids: CASSFPGVNTGELFF. CDR3 coding DNA: TGTGCCAGCAGTTTTCCGGGAGTTAACACCGGGGAGCTGTTTTTT. V usage is TRBV12-3 or TRBV12-4 and J usage is TRBJ2-2, with D perhaps matching TRBD2 (6 bases). The V and J ends lost 3 bases and 2 bases respectively, with 10 bases between them. This CDR3 has 15 residues.